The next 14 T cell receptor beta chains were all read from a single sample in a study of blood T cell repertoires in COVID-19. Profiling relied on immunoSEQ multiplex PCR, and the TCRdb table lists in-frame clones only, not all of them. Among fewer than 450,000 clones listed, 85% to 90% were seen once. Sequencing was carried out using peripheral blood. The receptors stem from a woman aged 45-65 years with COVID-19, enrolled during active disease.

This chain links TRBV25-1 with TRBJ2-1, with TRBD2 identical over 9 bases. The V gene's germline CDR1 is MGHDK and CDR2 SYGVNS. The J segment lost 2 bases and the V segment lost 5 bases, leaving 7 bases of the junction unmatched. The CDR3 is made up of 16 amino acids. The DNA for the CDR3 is TGTGCCAGCAGTAAGATAGCGGGAGCGGCCTACAATGAGCAGTTCTTC. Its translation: CASSKIAGAAYNEQFF.

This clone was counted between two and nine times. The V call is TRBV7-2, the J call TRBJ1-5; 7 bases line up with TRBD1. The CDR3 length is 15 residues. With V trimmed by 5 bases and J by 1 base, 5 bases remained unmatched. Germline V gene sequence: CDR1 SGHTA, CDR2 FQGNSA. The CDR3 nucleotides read TGTGCCAGCAGCGACAGGGCAAGGAGCAATCAGCCCCAGCATTTT. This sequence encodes CASSDRARSNQPQHF.

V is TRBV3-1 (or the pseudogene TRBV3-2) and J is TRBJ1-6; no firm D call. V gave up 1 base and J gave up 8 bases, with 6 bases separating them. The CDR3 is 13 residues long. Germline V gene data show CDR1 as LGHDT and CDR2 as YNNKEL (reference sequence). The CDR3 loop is CASSQGGYSPLHF. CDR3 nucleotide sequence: TGTGCCAGCAGCCAAGGAGGGTATTCACCCCTCCACTTT.

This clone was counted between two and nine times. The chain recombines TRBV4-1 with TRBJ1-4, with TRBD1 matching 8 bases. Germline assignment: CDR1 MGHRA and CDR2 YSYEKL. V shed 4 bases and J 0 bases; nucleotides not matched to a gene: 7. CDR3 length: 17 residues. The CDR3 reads CASSRSATGATNEKLFF. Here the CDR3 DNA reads TGCGCCAGCAGCCGATCAGCGACAGGGGCAACTAATGAAAAACTGTTTTTT.

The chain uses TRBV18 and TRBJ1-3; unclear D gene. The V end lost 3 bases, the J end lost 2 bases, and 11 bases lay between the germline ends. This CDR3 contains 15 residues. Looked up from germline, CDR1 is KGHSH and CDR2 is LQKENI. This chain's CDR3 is CASSPRKEAGNTIYF. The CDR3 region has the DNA TGTGCCAGCTCACCCCGGAAGGAGGCTGGAAACACCATATATTTT.

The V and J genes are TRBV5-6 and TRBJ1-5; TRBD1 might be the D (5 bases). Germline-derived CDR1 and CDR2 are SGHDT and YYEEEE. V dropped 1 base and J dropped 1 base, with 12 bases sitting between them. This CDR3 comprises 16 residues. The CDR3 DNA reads TGTGCCAGCAGCTTGAGGCAGGGTGTGAGCAATCAGCCCCAGCATTTT. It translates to CASSLRQGVSNQPQHF.

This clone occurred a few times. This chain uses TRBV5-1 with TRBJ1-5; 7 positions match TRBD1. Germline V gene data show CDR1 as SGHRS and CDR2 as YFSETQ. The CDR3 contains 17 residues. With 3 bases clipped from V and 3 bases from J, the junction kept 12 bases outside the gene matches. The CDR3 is CASSCVDGDSINQPQHF. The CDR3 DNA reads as TGCGCCAGCAGCTGCGTGGATGGGGACAGTATCAATCAGCCCCAGCATTTT.

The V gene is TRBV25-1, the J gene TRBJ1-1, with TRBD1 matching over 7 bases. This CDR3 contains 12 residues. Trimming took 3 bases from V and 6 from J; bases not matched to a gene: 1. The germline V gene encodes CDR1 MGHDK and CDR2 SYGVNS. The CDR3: CASSDRGSEAFF. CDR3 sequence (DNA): TGTGCCAGCAGTGACAGGGGGTCTGAAGCTTTCTTT.

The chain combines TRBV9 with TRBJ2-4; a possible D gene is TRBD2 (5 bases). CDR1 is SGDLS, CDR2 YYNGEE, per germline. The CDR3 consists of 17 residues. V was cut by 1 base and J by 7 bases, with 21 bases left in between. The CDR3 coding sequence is TGTGCCAGCAGCGTACCTCCACTAGTTGAAACGAGGAACATTCAGTACTTC. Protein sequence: CASSVPPLVETRNIQYF.

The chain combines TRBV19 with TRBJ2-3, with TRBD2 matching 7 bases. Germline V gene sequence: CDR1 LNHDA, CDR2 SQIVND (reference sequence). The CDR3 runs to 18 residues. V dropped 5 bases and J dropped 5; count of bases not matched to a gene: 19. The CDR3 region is CASSVPPLVAGTRDTQYF. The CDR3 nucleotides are TGTGCCAGTAGTGTCCCTCCCTTGGTAGCGGGTACACGAGATACGCAGTATTTT.

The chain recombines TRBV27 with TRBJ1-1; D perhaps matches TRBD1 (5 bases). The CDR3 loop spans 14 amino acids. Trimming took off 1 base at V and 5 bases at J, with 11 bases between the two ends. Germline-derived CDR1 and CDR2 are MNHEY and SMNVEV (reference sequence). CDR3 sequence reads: CASSLWQGPTEAFF. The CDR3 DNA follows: TGTGCCAGCAGTTTATGGCAGGGCCCGACTGAAGCTTTCTTT.

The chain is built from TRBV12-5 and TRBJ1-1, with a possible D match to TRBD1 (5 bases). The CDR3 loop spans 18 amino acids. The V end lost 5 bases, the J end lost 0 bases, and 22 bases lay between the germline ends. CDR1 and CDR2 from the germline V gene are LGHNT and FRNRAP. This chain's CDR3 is CASGVNRNWVDMNTEAFF. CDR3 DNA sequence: TGTGCTAGTGGTGTAAATCGGAACTGGGTGGACATGAACACTGAAGCTTTCTTT.

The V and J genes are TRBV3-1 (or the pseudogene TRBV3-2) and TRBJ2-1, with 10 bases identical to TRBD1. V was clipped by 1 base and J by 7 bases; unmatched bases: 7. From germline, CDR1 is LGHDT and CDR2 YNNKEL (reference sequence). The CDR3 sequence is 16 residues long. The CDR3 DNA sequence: TGTGCCAGCAGCCAAGTCGGGGGGGACAGGGGAAATGAGCAGTTCTTC. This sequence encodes CASSQVGGDRGNEQFF.

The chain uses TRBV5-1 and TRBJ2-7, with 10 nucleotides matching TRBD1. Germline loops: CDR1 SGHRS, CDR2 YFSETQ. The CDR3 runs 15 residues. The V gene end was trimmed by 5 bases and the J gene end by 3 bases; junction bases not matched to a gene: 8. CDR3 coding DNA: TGCGCCAGCAGATATCCGGGACAGGGGATCTACGAGCAGTACTTC. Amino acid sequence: CASRYPGQGIYEQYF. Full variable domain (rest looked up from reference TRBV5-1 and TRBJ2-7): KAGVTQTPRYLIKTRGQQVTLSCSPISGHRSVSWYQQTPGQGLQFLFEYFSETQRNKGNFPGRFSGRQFSNSRSEMNVSTLELGDSALYLCASRYPGQGIYEQYFGPGTRLTVT.